These T cell receptor beta chains were read from a single sample in a study of beta chain features in type 1 diabetes. The repertoire was sequenced with immunoSEQ multiplex PCR; TCRdb's copy has only in-frame clones and lacks some. The sample holds over 700,000 clones, 17% seen once. Sequencing input: naive CD4+ T cells from blood. Receptors originate from a woman between 18 and 29 years old in good health. Both conserved end residues are part of each CDR3. A D gene is named only where the DNA matches it firmly. Not all rows give a size; the values are once, few, many and, for expanded clones, a class.

cdr3_aa	cdr3_nt	d_call	v_call	j_call	clone_size
CASSMTGFTEAFF	TGTGCCAGCAGTATGACAGGGTTCACTGAAGCTTTCTTT	TRBD1	TRBV6-6	TRBJ1-1	few
CASTQAYRYNEQFF	TGTGCCAGTACCCAAGCTTATCGCTACAATGAGCAGTTCTTC	.	TRBV19	TRBJ2-1	few
CATAREGGYTF	TGTGCCACCGCACGGGAAGGCGGCTACACCTTC	.	TRBV19	TRBJ1-2	.
CASSARDRGLNEQFF	TGTGCCAGCAGCGCCCGGGACAGGGGGCTGAATGAGCAGTTCTTC	TRBD1	TRBV2	TRBJ2-1	few
CASSVWSGSTDTQYF	TGTGCCAGCAGCGTCTGGAGCGGGAGCACAGATACGCAGTATTTT	.	TRBV9	TRBJ2-3	few
CSVEDLRAGSYGYTF	TGCAGCGTTGAAGATTTGAGGGCAGGCTCCTATGGCTACACCTTC	.	TRBV29-1	TRBJ1-2	few
CASSFYPRGDVQYF	TGTGCCAGCAGTTTTTATCCCAGGGGGGATGTCCAGTACTTC	.	TRBV27	TRBJ2-5	few
CASSLVAVPGNTQYF	TGCGCCAGCAGCCTCGTAGCGGTCCCGGGGAATACGCAGTATTTT	.	TRBV4-3	TRBJ2-3	.
CASSQGTYKETQYF	TGCGCCAGCAGCCAGGGGACTTATAAAGAGACCCAGTACTTC	.	TRBV4-3	TRBJ2-5	few
CASSEVGTGSTGELFF	TGTGCCAGCAGTGAAGTAGGCACAGGGAGCACCGGGGAGCTGTTTTTT	.	TRBV25-1	TRBJ2-2	.
CSASTEETQYF	TGCAGTGCTTCAACCGAGGAGACCCAGTACTTC	.	TRBV20-1	TRBJ2-5	few
CASSSLPGQQETQYF	TGTGCCAGTAGTAGCCTGCCGGGACAGCAAGAGACCCAGTACTTC	TRBD1	TRBV19	TRBJ2-5	.
CASSQDRGGQGYNEQFF	TGTGCCAGCAGCCAAGATCGTGGCGGGCAGGGGTACAATGAGCAGTTCTTC	.	TRBV4-2	TRBJ2-1	.
CATSRSKGLAGGPANTGELFF	TGTGCCACCAGCAGAAGTAAGGGACTAGCGGGAGGGCCCGCGAACACCGGGGAGCTGTTTTTT	TRBD2	TRBV15	TRBJ2-2	once
CASSLDTGTDTQYF	TGTGCCAGCAGCTTAGATACGGGAACAGATACGCAGTATTTT	.	TRBV7-2	TRBJ2-3	.
CASRVAGRTQETQYF	TGCGCCAGCAGAGTGGCTGGGCGGACCCAAGAGACCCAGTACTTC	.	TRBV5-1	TRBJ2-5	few
CASSGTALSTDTQYF	TGTGCCAGCAGTGGGACGGCTTTAAGCACAGATACGCAGTATTTT	.	TRBV2	TRBJ2-3	.
CASPKDETGTPLASF	TGTGCCAGCCCAAAAGACGAGACAGGGACCCCTTTGGCTTCCTTT	TRBD1	TRBV2	TRBJ1-1	.
CASSSSGTSITEAFF	TGTGCCAGCAGCTCCTCCGGGACATCGATCACTGAAGCTTTCTTT	.	TRBV7-9	TRBJ1-1	.
CASSLDSNYGYTF	TGTGCCAGCAGCTTGGACAGTAACTATGGCTACACCTTC	.	TRBV25-1	TRBJ1-2	few
CASSQDLLARGNYGYTF	TGCGCCAGCAGCCAAGATCTTCTGGCCAGGGGCAACTATGGCTACACCTTC	.	TRBV4-3	TRBJ1-2	few
CASSPGPLNQPQHF	TGTGCCAGCTCACCCGGGCCTCTCAATCAGCCCCAGCATTTT	.	TRBV18	TRBJ1-5	few
CASSPDRDQETQYF	TGTGCCAGCAGCCCAGACAGGGACCAAGAGACCCAGTACTTC	TRBD1	TRBV7-2	TRBJ2-5	few
CASSSQAGAMDTQYF	TGTGCCAGCAGCTCCCAAGCGGGAGCTATGGATACGCAGTATTTT	TRBD2	TRBV7-2	TRBJ2-3	few
CASSPPDSYNEQFF	TGTGCCAGCTCACCACCGGATAGCTACAATGAGCAGTTCTTC	.	TRBV18	TRBJ2-1	few
CASSPTSSRDQPQHF	TGTGCCAGCAGTCCGACTTCCTCCCGAGATCAGCCCCAGCATTTT	.	TRBV27	TRBJ1-5	few
CASSEPGRRSEEQYF	TGTGCCAGCAGTGAACCGGGACGGCGGTCGGAGGAGCAGTACTTC	.	TRBV6-1	TRBJ2-7	.
CASSGDFGRANEQFF	TGTGCCAGCAGCGGGGACTTTGGGAGGGCAAATGAGCAGTTCTTC	TRBD2	TRBV9	TRBJ2-1	few
CASSEGQQETQYF	TGTGCCAGCAGCGAGGGACAGCAAGAGACCCAGTACTTC	TRBD1	TRBV9	TRBJ2-5	few
CASSSETPSSYNEQFF	TGTGCCAGCAGTTCTGAAACCCCGAGCTCCTACAATGAGCAGTTCTTC	.	TRBV6-5	TRBJ2-1	few
CSVSWDSGRETQYF	TGCAGCGTTTCGTGGGACAGCGGGCGGGAGACCCAGTACTTC	.	TRBV29-1	TRBJ2-5	.
CASSSGPYEQYF	TGTGCCAGCAGCTCAGGACCCTACGAGCAGTACTTC	.	TRBV7-2	TRBJ2-7	.
CASSAVTGGGQPQHF	TGCGCCAGCAGTGCCGTTACAGGGGGCGGGCAGCCCCAGCATTTT	TRBD1	TRBV10-2	TRBJ1-5	.
CASSPSYGRFNTGELFF	TGTGCCAGCAGCCCATCATACGGCCGATTCAACACCGGGGAGCTGTTTTTT	.	TRBV11-3	TRBJ2-2	.
CASSEKNTDTQYF	TGTGCCAGCAGTGAGAAGAACACAGATACGCAGTATTTT	.	TRBV2	TRBJ2-3	.
CASSFISWGEGLRNEQFF	TGTGCCAGCAGTTTTATCTCGTGGGGGGAGGGACTCAGGAATGAGCAGTTCTTC	TRBD2	TRBV27	TRBJ2-1	.
CASSLGMETQYF	TGTGCCAGCAGCTTAGGAATGGAGACCCAGTACTTC	.	TRBV7-2	TRBJ2-5	.
CASQGQETQYF	TGTGCCAGTCAGGGTCAAGAGACCCAGTACTTC	.	TRBV19	TRBJ2-5	.
CASRQQGSYNEQFF	TGTGCCAGCAGGCAACAGGGGTCATACAATGAGCAGTTCTTC	TRBD1	TRBV6-6	TRBJ2-1	few
CASSPLLRGGTEAFF	TGTGCCAGCAGCCCCCTTTTAAGGGGCGGAACTGAAGCTTTCTTT	.	TRBV11-2	TRBJ1-1	.
CSVRALATRYNEQFF	TGCAGCGTTCGGGCCCTAGCGACCCGCTACAATGAGCAGTTCTTC	.	TRBV29-1	TRBJ2-1	few
CASRADRVAYEQYF	TGTGCCAGCAGAGCGGACAGGGTTGCCTACGAGCAGTACTTC	TRBD1	TRBV6-6	TRBJ2-7	.
CASSIAGVYEQYF	TGCGCCAGCAGCATAGCGGGAGTCTACGAGCAGTACTTC	TRBD2	TRBV5-1	TRBJ2-7	.